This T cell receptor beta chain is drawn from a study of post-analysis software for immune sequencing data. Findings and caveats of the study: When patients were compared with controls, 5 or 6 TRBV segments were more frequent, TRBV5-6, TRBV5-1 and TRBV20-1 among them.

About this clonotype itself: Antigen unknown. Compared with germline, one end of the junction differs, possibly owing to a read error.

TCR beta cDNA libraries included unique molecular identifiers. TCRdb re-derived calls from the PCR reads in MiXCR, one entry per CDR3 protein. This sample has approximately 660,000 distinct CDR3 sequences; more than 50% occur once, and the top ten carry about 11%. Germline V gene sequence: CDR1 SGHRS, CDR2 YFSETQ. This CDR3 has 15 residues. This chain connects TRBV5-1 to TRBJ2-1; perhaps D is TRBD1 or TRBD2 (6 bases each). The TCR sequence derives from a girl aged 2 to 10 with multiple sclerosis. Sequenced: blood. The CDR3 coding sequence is TGCGCCAGCAGCAGGGGGGAGGACCTCTACGATGAGCAGTTCTTC. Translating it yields CASSRGEDLYDEQFF.